A single sample gave rise to the 16 T cell receptor beta chains below, sequenced in a study of blood T cell repertoires in COVID-19. Clones were read by immunoSEQ multiplex PCR, and TCRdb kept only the in-frame ones, dropping some. The repertoire includes 80,000 or so clones, around 84% of them detected once, and less than 40% sits in the top ten. Sequencing was done on a sample of peripheral blood. The receptors stem from a woman between 65 and 79 years old with acute or convalescent COVID-19.

The chain carries TRBV12-3 or TRBV12-4 and TRBJ2-7; D gene uncertain. This CDR3 has 11 amino acids. Trimming took off 5 bases at V and 3 bases at J, with 5 bases between the two ends. CDR3 sequence reads: CASSGGYEQYF. DNA for the CDR3: TGTGCCAGCAGTGGCGGCTACGAGCAGTACTTC.

This clone was seen once. The chain combines TRBV3-1 (or the pseudogene TRBV3-2) with TRBJ1-2, with 9 bases aligning to TRBD1. This CDR3 is built from 18 residues. Per the germline V gene, CDR1 is LGHDT and CDR2 is YNNKEL (reference sequence). J was trimmed by 4 bases and V by 4 bases; bases with no gene match: 16. CDR3 coding DNA: TGTGCCAGCAGCCGTGCCCAAGGGGAACAGGGGGCGGTCTATGGCTACACCTTC. This encodes CASSRAQGEQGAVYGYTF.

The V call is TRBV5-1, the J call TRBJ2-7, with 7 bases that match TRBD1. CDR1 and CDR2 from the germline V gene are SGHRS and YFSETQ. Trimming took 1 base from V and 5 from J; bases not matched to a gene: 6. This CDR3 is 14 amino acids long. CDR3 sequence (DNA): TGCGCCAGCAGCTTGCGACAGGGTCTCGACGAGCAGTACTTC. Its translation: CASSLRQGLDEQYF.

The V call is TRBV7-2, the J call TRBJ2-5; possibly TRBD2 for D (5 bases). Germline V CDR1 and CDR2: SGHTA, FQGNSA. The CDR3 runs to 13 residues. Trimming removed 6 bases at V and 1 base at J, with 9 bases between. CDR3 sequence reads: CASRKAVQETQYF. In nucleotides, the CDR3 is TGTGCCAGCAGAAAAGCGGTCCAAGAGACCCAGTACTTC.

Only one count was recorded for this clone. A read error may produce the germline difference seen at one junction end. The V gene is TRBV12-3 or TRBV12-4, the J gene TRBJ1-1, with no clear D. The length of the CDR3 is 13 residues. CDR3 nucleotide sequence: TGTGCCAGCAGCTTAGGACTTAACACTGAAGCTTTCTTT. It yields the protein CASSLGLNTEAFF.

This clone was counted between two and nine times. This chain uses TRBV3-1 (or the pseudogene TRBV3-2) with TRBJ1-1, with a tentative D call TRBD1 (5 bases). The germline CDR1 and CDR2 sequences are LGHDT and YNNKEL (reference sequence). Between the trimmed V and J ends, which lost 1 base and 2 bases, there was a span of 8 bases. This CDR3 is built from 14 residues. The CDR3 loop is CASSQGQPNTEAFF. CDR3 coding DNA: TGTGCCAGCAGCCAAGGACAGCCAAACACTGAAGCTTTCTTT.

The V and J genes are TRBV5-1 and TRBJ2-1; perhaps TRBD1 as D (6 bases). The CDR3 is 15 residues long. Germline lookup yields CDR1 SGHRS and CDR2 YFSETQ. Trimming stripped 2 bases from V and 0 bases from J, with 9 bases between. CDR3 loop: CASSFRDISYNEQFF. For the CDR3, the DNA is TGCGCCAGCAGCTTTAGGGACATCTCCTACAATGAGCAGTTCTTC.

The V and J genes are TRBV18 and TRBJ2-1, with 14 positions matching TRBD2. The J segment lost 5 bases and the V segment lost 3 bases, leaving 3 bases of the junction unmatched. The CDR3 has 16 residues. Germline V gene data show CDR1 as KGHSH and CDR2 as LQKENI. CDR3 amino acids: CASSPVGLAGDNEQFF. CDR3 sequence (DNA): TGTGCCAGCTCACCGGTGGGACTAGCGGGAGACAATGAGCAGTTCTTC.

The chain uses TRBV6-1 and TRBJ1-5; 7 bases are a match to TRBD1. The CDR3 length is 14 residues. Trimming removed 2 bases from V and 6 bases from J; junction bases left unmatched: 4. Germline CDR1 MNHNS, CDR2 SASEGT. CDR3 protein: CASSERGQVQPQHF. Here the CDR3 DNA reads TGTGCCAGCAGTGAAAGGGGGCAGGTTCAGCCCCAGCATTTT.

The chain couples TRBV5-1 to TRBJ2-7; TRBD1 matches at 8 bases. J was trimmed by 5 bases and V by 3 bases; bases with no gene match: 7. CDR1 SGHRS and CDR2 YFSETQ come from the germline V gene. The CDR3 is made up of 14 amino acids. DNA for the CDR3: TGCGCCAGCAGCTCACCCGGACAGGGCGACGAGCAGTACTTC. Amino acids: CASSSPGQGDEQYF. Full variable domain (remainder filled in from reference TRBV5-1 and TRBJ2-7): KAGVTQTPRYLIKTRGQQVTLSCSPISGHRSVSWYQQTPGQGLQFLFEYFSETQRNKGNFPGRFSGRQFSNSRSEMNVSTLELGDSALYLCASSSPGQGDEQYFGPGTRLTVT.

The J gene is TRBJ1-5, the V gene TRBV10-3, with D possibly matching TRBD1 (6 bases). Per germline, CDR1 ENHRY and CDR2 SYGVKD. Trimming took off 10 bases at V and 5 bases at J, with 15 bases between the two ends. The CDR3 sequence is 13 residues long. CDR3 sequence reads: CATATGSDQPQHF. The CDR3 DNA follows: TGTGCCACCGCGACAGGCTCGGATCAGCCCCAGCATTTT.

The chain employs TRBV7-8 and TRBJ2-7, with 9 bases identical to TRBD2. The ends lost 1 base at V and 4 bases at J; junction bases unmatched: 11. The CDR3 is 17 residues long. The germline V gene encodes CDR1 SGHVS and CDR2 FQNEAQ. The CDR3: CASSLGGSGLAWYEQYF. CDR3 DNA sequence: TGTGCCAGCAGCTTAGGTGGGTCGGGACTAGCTTGGTACGAGCAGTACTTC.

This chain joins TRBV2 and TRBJ1-4, with 8 nucleotides matching TRBD1. The CDR3 extends over 15 amino acids. The germline V gene encodes CDR1 SNHLY and CDR2 FYNNEI. The J segment lost 5 bases and the V segment lost 6 bases, leaving 8 bases of the junction unmatched. The DNA of the CDR3 is TGTGCCAGCAGCGGACGGACAGGGAGGAATGAAAAACTGTTTTTT. Translating it yields CASSGRTGRNEKLFF. Drawing the rest from reference TRBV2 and TRBJ1-4, the complete variable domain is EPEVTQTPSHQVTQMGQEVILRCVPISNHLYFYWYRQILGQKVEFLVSFYNNEISEKSEIFDDQFSVERPDGSNFTLKIRSTKLEDSAMYFCASSGRTGRNEKLFFGSGTQLSVL.

The chain joins TRBV6-5 to TRBJ2-2, with TRBD1 matching 7 bases. Trimming removed 7 bases from V and 6 bases from J; junction bases left unmatched: 5. This CDR3 is built from 13 residues. The germline gives CDR1 MNHEY, CDR2 SVGAGI. CDR3 DNA sequence: TGTGCCAGCAATACAGGGGCGGCCGGGGAGCTGTTTTTT. Its translation: CASNTGAAGELFF.

This sequence joins TRBV6-5 and TRBJ2-5; no clear D. V was clipped by 6 bases and J by 5 bases, with 7 bases between them. The CDR3 is 11 residues long. Germline V CDR1 and CDR2: MNHEY, SVGAGI. CDR3 bases: TGTGCCAGCAGCTATGCTGAGACCCAGTACTTC. Translation gives CASSYAETQYF.

V gene TRBV7-3 combines with J gene TRBJ2-7; a possible D gene is TRBD2 (6 bases). The germline V and J ends were trimmed by 1 base and 2 bases, with 12 bases remaining between them. Per the germline V gene, CDR1 is SGHTA and CDR2 is FQGTGA. The CDR3 is 15 residues long. CDR3 bases: TGTGCCAGCAGCTTAAAGGTCGGGGGACCCTACGAGCAGTACTTC. This translates into CASSLKVGGPYEQYF.